This TCR beta chain was retrieved from a study of blood T cell repertoires in COVID-19. Data came from immunoSEQ multiplex PCR; TCRdb stores just in-frame clones and leaves some out. The table records 200,000 to 250,000 clones, about 80% of them present only once. This sequence originates from an elderly woman with COVID-19, enrolled during active disease. The sample comprised peripheral blood.

As DNA, the CDR3 is TGTGCCAGCAGCTCCTACCGACAGACTGAAGCTTTCTTT. Its translation: CASSSYRQTEAFF. The chain recombines TRBV7-6 with TRBJ1-1; D possibly corresponds to TRBD1 (5 bases). CDR1 SGHVS and CDR2 FNYEAQ come from the germline V gene. The CDR3 runs to 13 residues. The ends were cut back, 4 bases at V and 5 bases at J, with 11 bases in the middle.